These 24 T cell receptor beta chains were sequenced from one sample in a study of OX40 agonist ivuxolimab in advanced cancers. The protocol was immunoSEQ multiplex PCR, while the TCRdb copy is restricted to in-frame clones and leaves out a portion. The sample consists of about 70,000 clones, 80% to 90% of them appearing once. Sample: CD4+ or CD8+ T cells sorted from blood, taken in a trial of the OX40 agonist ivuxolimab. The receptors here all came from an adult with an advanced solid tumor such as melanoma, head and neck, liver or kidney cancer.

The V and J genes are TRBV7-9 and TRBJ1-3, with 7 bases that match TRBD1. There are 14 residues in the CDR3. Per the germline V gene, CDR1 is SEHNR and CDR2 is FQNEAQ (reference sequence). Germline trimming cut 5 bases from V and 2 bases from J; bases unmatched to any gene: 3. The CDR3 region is CASSRQGAGNTIYF. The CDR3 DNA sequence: TGTGCCAGCAGCCGACAGGGCGCTGGAAACACCATATATTTT.

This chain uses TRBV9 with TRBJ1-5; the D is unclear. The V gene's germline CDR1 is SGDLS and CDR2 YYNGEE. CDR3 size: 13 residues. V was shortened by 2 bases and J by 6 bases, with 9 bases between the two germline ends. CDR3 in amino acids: CASSVNWGQPQHF. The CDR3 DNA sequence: TGTGCCAGCAGCGTTAATTGGGGTCAGCCCCAGCATTTT.

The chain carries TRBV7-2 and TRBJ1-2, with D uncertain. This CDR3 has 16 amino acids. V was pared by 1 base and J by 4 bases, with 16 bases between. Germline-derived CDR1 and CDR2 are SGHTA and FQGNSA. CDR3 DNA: TGTGCCAGCAGCTTAGGAGACCGCATAGAAACCTATGGCTACACCTTC. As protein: CASSLGDRIETYGYTF.

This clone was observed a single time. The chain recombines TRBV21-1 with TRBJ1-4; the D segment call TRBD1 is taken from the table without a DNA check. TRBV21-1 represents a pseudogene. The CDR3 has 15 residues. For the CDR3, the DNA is TGTGCCAGCGGTTGCCCGGACAGGGGGCAAGAAAAACTGTTTTTT. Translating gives CASGCPDRGQEKLFF.

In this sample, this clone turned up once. The CDR3 DNA reads TGTGCCAGCAGTTTGGGGCAGTCTCCCTACGAGCAGTACTTC. Translation: CASSLGQSPYEQYF. V is TRBV28 and J is TRBJ2-7, with a weak D call TRBD1 (5 bases). V was pared by 3 bases and J by 2 bases, with 11 bases between. The CDR3 is 14 amino acids. Germline V lookup: CDR1 MDHEN, CDR2 SYDVKM.

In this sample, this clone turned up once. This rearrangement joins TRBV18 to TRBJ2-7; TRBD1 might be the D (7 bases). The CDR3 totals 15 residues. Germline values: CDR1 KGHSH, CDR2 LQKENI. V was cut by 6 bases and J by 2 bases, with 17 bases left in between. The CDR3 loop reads CASSPTAGGPYEQYF. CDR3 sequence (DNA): TGTGCCAGCTCGCCAACAGCAGGGGGGCCCTACGAGCAGTACTTC.

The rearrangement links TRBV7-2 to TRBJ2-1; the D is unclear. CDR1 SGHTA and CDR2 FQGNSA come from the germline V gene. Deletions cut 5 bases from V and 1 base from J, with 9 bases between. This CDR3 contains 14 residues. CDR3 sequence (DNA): TGTGCCAGCAGCCCGCCCCGATCCTACAATGAGCAGTTCTTC. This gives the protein CASSPPRSYNEQFF.

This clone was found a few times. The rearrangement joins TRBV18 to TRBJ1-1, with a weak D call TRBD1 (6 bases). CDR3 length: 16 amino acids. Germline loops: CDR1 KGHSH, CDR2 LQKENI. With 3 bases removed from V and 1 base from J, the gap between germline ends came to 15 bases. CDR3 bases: TGTGCCAGCTCACCTATTATTGGACAGCGGAACACTGAAGCTTTCTTT. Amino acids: CASSPIIGQRNTEAFF.

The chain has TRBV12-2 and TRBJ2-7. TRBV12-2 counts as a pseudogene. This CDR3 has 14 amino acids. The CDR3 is CASRLATRAVEQYF. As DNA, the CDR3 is TGTGCAAGTCGCTTAGCGACCCGGGCAGTTGAGCAGTACTTC.

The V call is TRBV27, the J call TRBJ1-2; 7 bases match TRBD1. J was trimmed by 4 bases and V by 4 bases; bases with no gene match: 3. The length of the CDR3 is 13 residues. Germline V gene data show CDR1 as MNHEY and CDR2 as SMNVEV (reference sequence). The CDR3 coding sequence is TGTGCCAGCAGTTCCGGACAGGTCTATGGCTACACCTTC. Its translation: CASSSGQVYGYTF.

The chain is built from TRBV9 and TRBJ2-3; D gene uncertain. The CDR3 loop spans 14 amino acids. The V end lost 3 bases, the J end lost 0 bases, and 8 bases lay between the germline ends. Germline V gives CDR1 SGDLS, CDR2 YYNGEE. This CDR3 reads CASSADRSTDTQYF. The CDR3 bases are TGTGCCAGCAGCGCCGACCGGAGCACAGATACGCAGTATTTT.

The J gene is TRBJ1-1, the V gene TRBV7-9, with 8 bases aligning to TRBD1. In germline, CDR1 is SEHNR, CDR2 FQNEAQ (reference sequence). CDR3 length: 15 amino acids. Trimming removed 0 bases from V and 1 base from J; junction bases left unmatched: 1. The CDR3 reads CASSLAGTGNTEAFF. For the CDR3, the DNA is TGTGCCAGCAGCTTAGCGGGGACAGGGAACACTGAAGCTTTCTTT.

This CDR3 is CASSLEGTGQETQYF. Here the CDR3 DNA reads TGCGCCAGCAGCTTGGAGGGGACAGGGCAAGAGACCCAGTACTTC. The V call is TRBV5-1, the J call TRBJ2-5; 9 bases agree with TRBD1. Germline CDR1 and CDR2: SGHRS and YFSETQ. The J segment lost 2 bases and the V segment lost 0 bases, leaving 2 bases of the junction unmatched. The CDR3 length is 15 residues.

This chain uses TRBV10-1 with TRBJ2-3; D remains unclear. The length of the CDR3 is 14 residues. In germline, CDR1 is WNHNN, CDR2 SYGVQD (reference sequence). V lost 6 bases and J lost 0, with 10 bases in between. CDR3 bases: TGCGCCAGCAGCCCCCTTCTTAGCACAGATACGCAGTATTTT. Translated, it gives CASSPLLSTDTQYF.

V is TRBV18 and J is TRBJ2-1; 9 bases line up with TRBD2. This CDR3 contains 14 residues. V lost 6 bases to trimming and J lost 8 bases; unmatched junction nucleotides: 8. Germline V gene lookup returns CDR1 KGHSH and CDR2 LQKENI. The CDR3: CASSGTSLTDEQFF. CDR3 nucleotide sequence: TGTGCCAGCTCCGGGACTAGCCTTACGGATGAGCAGTTCTTC.

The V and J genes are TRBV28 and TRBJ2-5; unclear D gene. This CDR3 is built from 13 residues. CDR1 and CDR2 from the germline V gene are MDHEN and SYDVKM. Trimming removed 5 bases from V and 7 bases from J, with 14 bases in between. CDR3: CASSPGMYRTQYF. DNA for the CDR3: TGTGCCAGCAGTCCCGGCATGTACCGGACCCAGTACTTC.

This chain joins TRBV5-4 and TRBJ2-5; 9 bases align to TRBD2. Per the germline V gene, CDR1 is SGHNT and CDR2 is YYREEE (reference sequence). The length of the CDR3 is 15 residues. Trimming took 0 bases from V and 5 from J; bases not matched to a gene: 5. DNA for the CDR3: TGTGCCAGCAGCTTGGCCGGGGCGGGAGGGGAGACCCAGTACTTC. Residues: CASSLAGAGGETQYF.

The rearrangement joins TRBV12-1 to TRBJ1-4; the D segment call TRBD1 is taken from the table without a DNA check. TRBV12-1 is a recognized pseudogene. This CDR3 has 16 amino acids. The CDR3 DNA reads TGTGCCAGCATCCTCCGACAGGGTAGTTATTATGAAAAACTGTTTTTT. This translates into CASILRQGSYYEKLFF.

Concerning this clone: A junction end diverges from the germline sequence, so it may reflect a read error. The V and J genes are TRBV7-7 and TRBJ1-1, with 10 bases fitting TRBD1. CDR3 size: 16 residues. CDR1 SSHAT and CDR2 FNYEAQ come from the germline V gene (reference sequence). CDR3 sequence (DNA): TGTGCTAGCAGCTTTCCATCGGGACAGGGGTACACTGAAGCTTTCTTT. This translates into CASSFPSGQGYTEAFF.

The CDR3 sequence: CASSSSGSTGELFF. Here the CDR3 DNA reads TGTGCCAGCAGCTCTAGCGGGAGTACCGGGGAGCTGTTTTTT. The chain carries TRBV7-3 and TRBJ2-2; the match to TRBD2 covers 10 bases. The CDR3 extends over 14 amino acids. V trimming: 4 bases; J trimming: 5 bases; junction bases outside the gene matches: 1. Germline V gene lookup returns CDR1 SGHTA and CDR2 FQGTGA.

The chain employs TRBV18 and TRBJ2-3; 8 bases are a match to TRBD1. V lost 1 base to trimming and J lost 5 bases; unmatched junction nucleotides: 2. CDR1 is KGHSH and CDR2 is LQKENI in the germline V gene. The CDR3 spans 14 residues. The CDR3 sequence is CASSPLTGGDTQYF. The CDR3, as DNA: TGTGCCAGCTCACCACTTACAGGGGGAGATACGCAGTATTTT.

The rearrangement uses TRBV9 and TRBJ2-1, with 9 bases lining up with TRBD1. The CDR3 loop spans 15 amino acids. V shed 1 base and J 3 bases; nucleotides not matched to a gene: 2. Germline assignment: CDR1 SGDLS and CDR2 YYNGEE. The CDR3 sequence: CASSVRTGDYNEQFF. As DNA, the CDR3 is TGTGCCAGCAGCGTACGGACAGGGGACTACAATGAGCAGTTCTTC.

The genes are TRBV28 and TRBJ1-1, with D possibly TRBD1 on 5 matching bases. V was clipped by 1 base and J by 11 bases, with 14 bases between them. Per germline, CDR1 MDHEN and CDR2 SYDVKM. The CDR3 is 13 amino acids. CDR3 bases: TGTGCCAGCAGTTTATCGTCAGGGAGGAATGCTTTCTTT. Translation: CASSLSSGRNAFF.

In nucleotides, the CDR3 is TGTGCCAGCAGCTTAGGTGTATTCGCGAACACCGGGGAGCTGTTTTTT. Encoded protein: CASSLGVFANTGELFF. This rearrangement joins TRBV5-4 to TRBJ2-2; D unresolved. Germline V gene sequence: CDR1 SGHNT, CDR2 YYREEE (reference sequence). The germline V and J ends were trimmed by 2 bases and 0 bases, with 11 bases remaining between them. This CDR3 is 16 amino acids long.